This entry is about one T cell receptor (beta chain). The data were obtained in a study of blood T cell repertoires in COVID-19. The wider study: Researchers got acute and convalescent COVID-19 samples from the United States, Italy and Spain. T cells, B-cell-depleted T cells, or PBMCs supplied cDNA or gDNA.

This CDR3 region has 16 residues. V dropped 2 bases and J dropped 7 bases, with 17 bases sitting between them. Germline loops: CDR1 MNHEY, CDR2 SVGEGT. As handled by the study authors: How many nucleated cells were present was estimated from reference gene primer amplification. Clones were read by immunoSEQ multiplex PCR, and TCRdb kept only the in-frame ones, dropping some. V, J and clone size reflect that table, while D and trimming were determined from the DNA. The sample lists tens of thousands of clones, 80% to 90% seen once, with over 35% in the top ten. Sequenced material: peripheral blood. This TCR came from a man at least 80 years old with active or convalescent COVID-19. The rearrangement links TRBV6-2 or TRBV6-3 to TRBJ1-4, with D tentatively TRBD1 (5 bases). In nucleotides, the CDR3 is TGTGCCAGCAGTTACGGGCAGGGCCCCGGCGGTGAAAAACTGTTTTTT. Translated, it gives CASSYGQGPGGEKLFF.